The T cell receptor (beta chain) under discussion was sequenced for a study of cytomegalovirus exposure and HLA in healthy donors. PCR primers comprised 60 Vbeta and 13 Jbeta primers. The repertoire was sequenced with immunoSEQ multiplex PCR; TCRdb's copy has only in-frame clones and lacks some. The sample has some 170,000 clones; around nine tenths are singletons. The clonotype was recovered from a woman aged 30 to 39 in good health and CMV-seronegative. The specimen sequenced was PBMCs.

CDR3 sequence (DNA): TGTGCCAGCAGCTTACCGGGTGAAAAACTGTTTTTT. It translates to CASSLPGEKLFF. V is TRBV7-9 and J is TRBJ1-4; no firm D call. The germline V gene encodes CDR1 SEHNR and CDR2 FQNEAQ (reference sequence). Deletions cut 2 bases from V and 7 bases from J, with 5 bases between. The CDR3 sequence is 12 residues long.